Listed below are T cell receptor beta chains from one sample, sequenced in a study of blood T cell repertoires in COVID-19. The table came from immunoSEQ multiplex PCR; TCRdb's copy has only in-frame clones and leaves some out. Among more than 140,000 clones listed, 75% to 85% were seen once. The sequenced sample was peripheral blood. These receptors were obtained from a woman aged 45-65 years in a cohort sampled during active or convalescent COVID-19. Both conserved end residues are trimmed from each CDR3. Each record gives: clone size, V gene, CDR3 protein. The size of a clone is reported for some rows only, either as once, few or many, or as a class for expanded clones.

size: .
V: TRBV9
CDR3: ASSPRAGGGNTIY

size: .
V: TRBV5-1
CDR3: ASSLALGAITGELF

size: .
V: TRBV29-1
CDR3: SVEHSYEQY

size: .
V: TRBV10-1
CDR3: ASSESRQGHYGYT

size: .
V: TRBV6-5
CDR3: ASSRRDTNTEAF

size: .
V: TRBV11-2
CDR3: ASSKTVQETQY

size: .
V: TRBV12-5
CDR3: ASAPPGGISYEQY

size: .
V: TRBV6-5
CDR3: ASSYSEGNTEAF

size: .
V: TRBV7-9
CDR3: ASNRDSTNEKLF

size: .
V: TRBV4-1
CDR3: ASSRGQGAEEQY

size: .
V: TRBV6-5
CDR3: ASSWGQGDQPQH

size: .
V: TRBV7-8
CDR3: ASSPNRVPGNTIY

size: few
V: TRBV24-1
CDR3: ATSDPGVNQPQH

size: few
V: TRBV10-3
CDR3: AISESTRGGTEAF

size: once
V: TRBV5-5
CDR3: ASSQGSDSPLH

size: .
V: TRBV15
CDR3: ATSRNMITSTDTQY

size: .
V: TRBV5-1
CDR3: ASSFDREAYEQY

size: .
V: TRBV19
CDR3: ASTRGGQGNEKLF

size: .
V: TRBV2
CDR3: ASRDDSNYGYT

size: .
V: TRBV7-9
CDR3: ASSEGDRDRSGYT

size: .
V: TRBV12-3/TRBV12-4
CDR3: ASSFRGPQH

size: .
V: TRBV15
CDR3: ATSLRQGSSGYT

size: .
V: TRBV5-1
CDR3: ASSLAGGSNQPQH

size: .
V: TRBV20-1
CDR3: SASRAGGLEETQY

size: once
V: TRBV10-3
CDR3: ATDPGPGTGELF

size: few
V: TRBV7-8
CDR3: ASSLGSHSNSPLH

size: .
V: TRBV19
CDR3: ASSMKGTSVSEQY

size: .
V: TRBV6-4
CDR3: ASSDPGAGRDEQF

size: .
V: TRBV6-5
CDR3: ASSYRTEMSPLH

size: .
V: TRBV6-5
CDR3: ASSYRSPEAF

size: .
V: TRBV3-1/TRBV3-2
CDR3: ASSQGGALFDEQF

size: .
V: TRBV5-4
CDR3: ASGTSGYNEQF

size: .
V: TRBV6-2/TRBV6-3
CDR3: ASSFRQSEAF

size: .
V: TRBV6-5
CDR3: ASRSPGQGLYEQY

size: .
V: TRBV6-2/TRBV6-3
CDR3: ASSYEGQGYSPLH